This TCR beta chain was recovered during a study of human T cells and chemical hapten exposure. The time point: pre-sensitization, week 0. Treatment here: therapeutic diphenylcyclopropenone sensitization with weekly scalp DPC. Original processing notes: Samples ranged from about 23,224 to 690,600 TCRs, with a median of roughly 95,000. TCRdb called the RACE reads again in MiXCR, with one record for every CDR3 protein. TCRdb assigned the V and J calls; the authors' analysis was not used. The sample has more than 85,000 distinct CDR3 sequences, 6.5% to 10% seen once. Germline CDR1 reads LGHDT; CDR2 reads YNNKEL (reference sequence). V lost 8 bases and J lost 2; bases outside the gene matches: 7. The CDR3 covers 15 residues.

This specimen was whole blood, taken in connection with sensitization to the hapten diphenylcyclopropenone (DPC). V is TRBV3-1 and J is TRBJ2-2; 8 positions match TRBD1. The sequence derives from a man aged 35 to 55 with alopecia areata. Some clones in this sample may be carry-over from other donors' samples. The CDR3 bases are TGTGCCAGCGATCAGGACAGGGTAAACACCGGGGAGCTGTTTTTT. Translation: CASDQDRVNTGELFF.